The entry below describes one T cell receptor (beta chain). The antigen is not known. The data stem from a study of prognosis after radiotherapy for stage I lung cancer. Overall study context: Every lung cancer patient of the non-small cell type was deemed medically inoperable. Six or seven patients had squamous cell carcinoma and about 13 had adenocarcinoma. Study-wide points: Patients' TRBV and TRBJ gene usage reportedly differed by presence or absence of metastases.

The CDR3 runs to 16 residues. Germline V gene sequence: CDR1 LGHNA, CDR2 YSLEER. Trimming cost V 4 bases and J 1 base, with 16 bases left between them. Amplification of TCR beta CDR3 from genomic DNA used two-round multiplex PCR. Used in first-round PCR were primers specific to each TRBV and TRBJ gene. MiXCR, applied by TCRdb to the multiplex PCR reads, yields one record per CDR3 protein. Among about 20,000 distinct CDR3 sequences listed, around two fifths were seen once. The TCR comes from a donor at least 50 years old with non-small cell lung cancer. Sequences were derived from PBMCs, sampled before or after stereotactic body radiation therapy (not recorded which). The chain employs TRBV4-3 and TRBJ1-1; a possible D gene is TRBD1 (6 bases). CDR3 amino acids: CASSPGGGSANTEAFF. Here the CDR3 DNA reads TGCGCCAGCAGCCCCGGGGGGGGCTCAGCGAACACTGAAGCTTTCTTT.